What follows is one TCR beta chain and its context. The table lists this clonotype with many counts. The clone's antigen remains unknown. No clone much larger than this one lies a single base away; base qualities are absent. The entry originates in a study of CD8 T cells in ankylosing spondylitis (TCRdb year 2017). In the study overall: The study profiled T cell receptor beta repertoires in healthy donors and ankylosing spondylitis patients to find disease-linked TCR variants. The full study cohort comprised around 25 ankylosing spondylitis patients and over a hundred healthy donors. Samples of peripheral blood were taken, and for ankylosing spondylitis patients, synovial fluid was collected as well.

Measured from the cysteine to the phenylalanine, the CDR3 is 13 residues long. Solely the CDR3 DNA is kept, with 39 bases framed from the first base. At the junction V is shortened by 4 bases and J by 4 bases, with 7 bases in between. Points the paper makes about the study in general: The disease-linked clones showed a CD8+ phenotype and occurred at relatively low frequencies in peripheral blood. Significant enrichment of the disease-linked clones was reported in matched synovial fluid samples from ankylosing spondylitis patients. Some motif variants were previously reported in synovial fluid and blood of reactive arthritis patients, suggesting common disease-initiation mechanisms. A TCR beta motif made up of 7 to 9 highly homologous amino acid variants appeared to be characteristic of blood from ankylosing spondylitis patients.

Sequencing took place on an Illumina HiSeq 2500. Quantitative 5'-RACE with molecular barcodes was used to prepare TCR beta libraries. As for the original processing: Disease-linked TCR variants were identified with a new computational method built on a probabilistic model of VDJ rearrangement. TCRdb cleaned the public reads at Q25 with fastp, built clones with MiXCR and kept in-frame beta chains. Each entry is one CDR3 protein sequence, shown with its most common DNA and genes. In this record, the V and J calls reflect TCRdb's handling and not the investigators' own analysis. The sample data list under 200,000 distinct CDR3 sequences, and 10% to 15% of these were observed just once. 11% of the sample is in the top ten clones.

Recombination connected TRBV12-3 or TRBV12-4 to TRBJ2-2; the D gene assignment is ambiguous. This TCR came from a female donor with ankylosing spondylitis or in good health (not recorded which). Material: blood, either unsorted or a sorted T cell fraction (not recorded which). The DNA sequence reads TGTGCCAGCAGTTCATGGGGCACCGGGGAGCTGTTTTTT. It translates to CASSSWGTGELFF.